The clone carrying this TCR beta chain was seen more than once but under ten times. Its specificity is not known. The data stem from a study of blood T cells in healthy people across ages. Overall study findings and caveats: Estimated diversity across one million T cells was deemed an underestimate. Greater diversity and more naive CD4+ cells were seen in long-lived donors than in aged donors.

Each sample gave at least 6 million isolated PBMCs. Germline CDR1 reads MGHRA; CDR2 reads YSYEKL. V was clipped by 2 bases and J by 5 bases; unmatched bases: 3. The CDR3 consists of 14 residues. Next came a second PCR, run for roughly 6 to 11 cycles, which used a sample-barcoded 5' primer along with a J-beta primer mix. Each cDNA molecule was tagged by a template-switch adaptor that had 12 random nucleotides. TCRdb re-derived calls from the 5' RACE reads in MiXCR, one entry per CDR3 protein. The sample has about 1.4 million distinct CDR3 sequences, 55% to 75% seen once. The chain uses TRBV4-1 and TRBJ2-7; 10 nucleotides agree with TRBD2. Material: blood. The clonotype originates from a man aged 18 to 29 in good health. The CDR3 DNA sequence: TGCGCCAGCAGCCAACTAGCGGGGGCCGACGAGCAGTACTTC. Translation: CASSQLAGADEQYF.